This T cell receptor (beta chain) appears in the sequencing data of a study of T cells after yellow fever vaccination. The 5'RACE template-switching step produced TCR cDNA and added a universal primer site and UMIs. TCRdb used MiXCR to reprocess the 5' RACE reads, holding one entry per CDR3 protein. Counted here are about 210,000 distinct CDR3 sequences, 6.7% occurring once; the ten biggest clones make up around 1.1%. V was shortened by 6 bases and J by 0 bases, with 12 bases between the two germline ends. The germline V gene encodes CDR1 DFQATT and CDR2 SNEGSKA (reference sequence). The CDR3 has 15 residues. Of note for this clonotype: The antigen remains unidentified.

Whole-study results and caveats: Primary-vaccination clones mostly resurfaced post-booster (less than 98% CD4, approximately 90% CD8). Secondary responses were weaker yet peaked faster, day 5 versus 15.

This chain connects TRBV20-1 to TRBJ1-6, with D possibly being TRBD1 (6 bases). Sequenced here: CD4+ T cells sorted from PBMCs, sampled on the day of the yellow fever booster vaccination. The TCR sequence derives from a man aged 30 to 39 who received the YFV17D yellow fever vaccine. The CDR3 reads CSAKQGSSYNSPLHF. The CDR3 DNA follows: TGCAGTGCCAAACAGGGTAGCTCCTATAATTCACCCCTCCACTTT.